Following are 14 T cell receptor beta chains from one sample sequenced in a study of blood T cell repertoires in COVID-19. Here immunoSEQ multiplex PCR was the method, and the copy in TCRdb shows in-frame clones only, minus some. The repertoire holds more than 250,000 clones, with more than 70% as singletons. Material for sequencing was PBMCs or T cells enriched from blood (not recorded which). The origin of the receptors is a woman aged 40 to 50 with acute COVID-19.

V and J are TRBV6-5 and TRBJ1-3; weak D call: TRBD1 (5 bases). The germline CDR1 and CDR2 sequences are MNHEY and SVGAGI. The CDR3 spans 13 residues. V shed 6 bases and J shed 2 bases, with 8 bases lying between them. CDR3 sequence reads: CASRPGAGNTIYF. The CDR3 nucleotides are TGTGCCAGCAGACCGGGGGCTGGAAACACCATATATTTT.

V and J are TRBV4-2 and TRBJ2-1; a weak D match, TRBD2 (6 bases). Germline V gene data show CDR1 as LGHNA and CDR2 as YNFKEQ. CDR3 length: 16 amino acids. V was shortened by 4 bases and J by 5 bases, with 18 bases between the two germline ends. In DNA, the CDR3 is TGTGCCAGCAGCCCGCCCCCCGGGAGAGGGGACAATGAGCAGTTCTTC. Translation: CASSPPPGRGDNEQFF.

The table lists this clone with a count of one. The CDR3 DNA reads TGTGCCAGCAGCCGCGGGACTAGCGGATACAATGAGCAGTTCTTC. Protein: CASSRGTSGYNEQFF. The chain is built from TRBV7-9 and TRBJ2-1; TRBD2 matches 11 bases. V dropped 5 bases and J dropped 4; count of bases not matched to a gene: 4. The germline V gene encodes CDR1 SEHNR and CDR2 FQNEAQ (reference sequence). The CDR3 totals 15 residues.

V and J are TRBV6-1 and TRBJ1-1; 9 bases are a match to TRBD1. Germline V gene lookup returns CDR1 MNHNS and CDR2 SASEGT. With V trimmed by 0 bases and J by 1 base, 0 bases remained unmatched. The CDR3 sequence is 15 residues long. The CDR3 protein is CASSEAGQGNTEAFF. The CDR3 DNA sequence: TGTGCCAGCAGTGAAGCGGGACAGGGGAACACTGAAGCTTTCTTT.

This clone was recorded a few times. The chain has TRBV27 and TRBJ2-1; 9 bases agree with TRBD2. CDR3 length equals 15 residues. After removal of 6 bases from V and 5 bases from J, the junction contained 8 bases not matched to a gene. Germline V gives CDR1 MNHEY, CDR2 SMNVEV (reference sequence). The DNA of the CDR3 is TGTGCCAGCAGACAAGCTAGCGGGGTTCACAATGAGCAGTTCTTC. As protein: CASRQASGVHNEQFF.

The J gene is TRBJ1-5, the V gene TRBV19; tentative D call: TRBD1 (5 bases). V gave up 7 bases and J gave up 7 bases, with 20 bases separating them. The germline CDR1 and CDR2 sequences are LNHDA and SQIVND (reference sequence). The CDR3 has 15 residues. The chain's CDR3 is CASTPDNTYGQPQHF. For the CDR3, the DNA is TGTGCCAGTACTCCGGACAACACCTACGGACAGCCCCAGCATTTT.

This clone was counted once. The chain joins TRBV7-8 to TRBJ2-3; D uncertain. This CDR3 contains 14 residues. V gave up 5 bases and J gave up 3 bases, with 12 bases separating them. Germline loops: CDR1 SGHVS, CDR2 FQNEAQ. DNA of the CDR3: TGTGCCAGCAGCCCTGGGCTTAGGACAGATACGCAGTATTTT. This translates into CASSPGLRTDTQYF.

The V call is TRBV19, the J call TRBJ2-2; 9 bases fit TRBD1. With V trimmed by 6 bases and J by 4 bases, 6 bases remained unmatched. The germline V gene encodes CDR1 LNHDA and CDR2 SQIVND (reference sequence). CDR3 length: 15 amino acids. The CDR3, as DNA: TGTGCCAGTAGCCCCGGGACAGGGAGCACCGGGGAGCTGTTTTTT. It yields the protein CASSPGTGSTGELFF.

The chain links TRBV28 to TRBJ1-5, with D perhaps matching TRBD1 (5 bases). Trimming shortened V by 3 bases and J by 3 bases, and 15 bases separated the two germline ends. CDR1 is MDHEN, CDR2 SYDVKM, per germline. The CDR3 is made up of 16 amino acids. The CDR3 protein is CASSFTGDGVNQPQHF. Written as DNA, the CDR3 is TGTGCCAGCAGTTTTACGGGGGACGGGGTCAATCAGCCCCAGCATTTT.

V and J are TRBV3-1 (or the pseudogene TRBV3-2) and TRBJ2-1, with unresolved D. Trimming left V 1 base short and J 4 bases short, with 8 bases between. In germline, CDR1 is LGHDT, CDR2 YNNKEL (reference sequence). This CDR3 is built from 14 residues. CDR3 sequence reads: CASSQGYAYNEQFF. For the CDR3, the DNA is TGTGCCAGCAGCCAAGGGTACGCGTACAATGAGCAGTTCTTC.

The gene calls are TRBV7-8 and TRBJ2-1, with 7 nucleotides matching TRBD1. From germline, CDR1 is SGHVS and CDR2 FQNEAQ. V was clipped by 4 bases and J by 0 bases; unmatched bases: 12. The CDR3 length is 18 residues. Here the CDR3 DNA reads TGTGCCAGCAGCTCCACAGGATGGACAGGTAGCTCCTACAATGAGCAGTTCTTC. As protein: CASSSTGWTGSSYNEQFF.

J is TRBJ2-7 and V is TRBV6-2 or TRBV6-3; TRBD1 matches 8 bases. V was pared by 6 bases and J by 2 bases, with 6 bases of the junction left unmatched. The germline CDR1 and CDR2 sequences are MNHEY and SVGEGT. CDR3 length: 14 residues. The CDR3 DNA is TGTGCCAGCAGCCGGGGACAGGAAACCTACGAGCAGTACGTC. This encodes CASSRGQETYEQYV.

The chain has TRBV5-1 and TRBJ1-1; D unclear. The V end was cut by 7 bases, the J end by 0 bases, with 16 bases between. The germline V gene encodes CDR1 SGHRS and CDR2 YFSETQ. This CDR3 has 15 residues. The CDR3 nucleotides are TGCGCCAGCCAGCCGGGTGACCGAGTGAACACTGAAGCTTTCTTT. It is translated as CASQPGDRVNTEAFF.

The chain links TRBV27 to TRBJ2-7, with 10 bases identical to TRBD2. This CDR3 is built from 14 residues. V was pared by 6 bases and J by 4 bases, with 6 bases of the junction left unmatched. The germline V gene has CDR1 MNHEY and CDR2 SMNVEV (reference sequence). The CDR3 protein is CASRSRAGGYEQYF. CDR3 nucleotides: TGTGCCAGCAGATCAAGAGCGGGAGGGTACGAGCAGTACTTC.